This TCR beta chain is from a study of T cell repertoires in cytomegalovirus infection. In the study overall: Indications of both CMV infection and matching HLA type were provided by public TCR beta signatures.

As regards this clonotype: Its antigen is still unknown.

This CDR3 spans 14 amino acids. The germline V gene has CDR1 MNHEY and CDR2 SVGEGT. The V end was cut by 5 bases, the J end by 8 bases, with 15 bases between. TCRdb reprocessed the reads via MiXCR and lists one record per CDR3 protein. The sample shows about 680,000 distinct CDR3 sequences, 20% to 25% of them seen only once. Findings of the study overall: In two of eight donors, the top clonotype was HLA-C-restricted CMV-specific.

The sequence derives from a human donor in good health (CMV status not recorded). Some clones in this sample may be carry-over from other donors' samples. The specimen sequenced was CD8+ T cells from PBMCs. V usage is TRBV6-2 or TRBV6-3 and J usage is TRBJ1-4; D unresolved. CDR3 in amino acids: CASSAEGVEEKLFF. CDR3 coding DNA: TGTGCCAGCAGTGCGGAGGGCGTGGAGGAAAAACTGTTTTTT.